What follows are 7 T cell receptor beta chains derived from one specimen sequenced in a study of regulatory T cells in long-lasting Graves disease. Noted time point: newly diagnosed GD, antithyroid drugs for less than 3 months. With RNA extracted from PBMCs as input, the TCR library was made. Arm-PCR of CDR3 regions with iRepertoire HTBI primers generated TCR beta libraries. MiXCR, run by TCRdb on the multiplex PCR reads, gives a single entry per CDR3 protein. The table has about 320,000 distinct CDR3 sequences, about 18% seen once. The sample consisted of peripheral blood mononuclear cells (PBMCs), taken at new diagnosis, from a patient treated with antithyroid drugs. All receptors come from a female donor with Graves disease.

This clonotype was seen repeatedly, ten times or more. This rearrangement joins TRBV2 to TRBJ2-3; D call uncertain. Trimming stripped 9 bases from V and 2 bases from J, with 21 bases between. There are 16 residues in the CDR3. The germline CDR1 and CDR2 sequences are SNHLY and FYNNEI. In DNA form, the CDR3 reads TGTGCCAGTCAGGTTGACTCGATGGCCTACACAGATACGCAGTATTTT. As protein: CASQVDSMAYTDTQYF.

Worth noting for this clonotype: A read error is possible here, since a much larger clone lies one base away. This chain joins TRBV6-1 and TRBJ1-6, with D tentatively TRBD1 (6 bases). Germline V gene sequence: CDR1 MNHNS, CDR2 SASEGT. The CDR3 has 12 amino acids. The chain's CDR3 is CTSTGQKQALHF. The CDR3 DNA reads TGTACCAGCACCGGACAGAAGCAGGCCCTCCACTTT.

This clonotype was seen repeatedly, ten times or more. The rearrangement links TRBV2 to TRBJ2-7, with D perhaps matching TRBD1 or TRBD2 (5 bases each). Trimming took 6 bases from V and 5 from J, leaving 11 bases between them. The CDR3 consists of 12 residues. CDR1 and CDR2 (germline): SNHLY, FYNNEI. The chain's CDR3 is CASSLRGDEQYF. The DNA of the CDR3 is TGTGCCAGCAGCCTCCGAGGGGACGAGCAGTACTTC.

This clonotype was detected ten times or more. The V and J genes are TRBV3-1 and TRBJ2-5, with D possibly being TRBD2 (6 bases). This CDR3 region has 16 residues. Trimming left V 0 bases short and J 5 bases short, with 16 bases between. The germline V gene has CDR1 LGHDT and CDR2 YNNKEL (reference sequence). DNA for the CDR3: TGTGCCAGCAGCCAAGATTTTGGGGGAGGCGGGGAGACCCAGTACTTC. Its translation: CASSQDFGGGGETQYF.

This sequence joins TRBV6-1 and TRBJ2-3; D uncertain. The V end was cut by 6 bases, the J end by 6 bases, with 19 bases between. The germline V gene has CDR1 MNHNS and CDR2 SASEGT. This CDR3 is built from 15 residues. Written as DNA, the CDR3 is TGTGCCAGCAGCTCTTCGTTCGGCACGGAGGATACGCAGTATTTT. This encodes CASSSSFGTEDTQYF.

This clonotype was detected many times. CDR3: CASSRDRSSGFYEQYF. The CDR3 DNA reads TGTGCCAGCAGCCGGGACAGGAGTTCGGGGTTCTACGAGCAGTACTTC. This chain uses TRBV11-1 with TRBJ2-7, with 8 nucleotides matching TRBD1. From germline, CDR1 is SGHAT and CDR2 FQDESV (reference sequence). V lost 5 bases, J lost 3 bases, and 12 bases stayed unmatched. This CDR3 is built from 16 residues.

The CDR3 DNA is TGTGCCAGCAGCTGGGGACAGTCATCCTACAATGAGCAGTTCTTC. This gives the protein CASSWGQSSYNEQFF. This rearrangement joins TRBV7-3 to TRBJ2-1; 7 bases align to TRBD1. CDR1 SGHTA and CDR2 FQGTGA come from the germline V gene. J was trimmed by 1 base and V by 4 bases; bases with no gene match: 4. This CDR3 is 15 amino acids long.